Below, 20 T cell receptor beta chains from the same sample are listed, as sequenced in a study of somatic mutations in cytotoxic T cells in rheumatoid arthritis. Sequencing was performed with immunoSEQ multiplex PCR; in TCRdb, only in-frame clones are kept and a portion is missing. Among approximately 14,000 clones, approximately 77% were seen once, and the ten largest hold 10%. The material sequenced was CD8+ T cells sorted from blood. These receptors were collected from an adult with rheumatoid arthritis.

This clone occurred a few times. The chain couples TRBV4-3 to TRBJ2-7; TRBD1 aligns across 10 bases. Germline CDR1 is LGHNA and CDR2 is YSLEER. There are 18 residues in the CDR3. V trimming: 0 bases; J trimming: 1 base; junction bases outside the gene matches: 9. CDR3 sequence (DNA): TGCGCCAGCAGCCAAGACCAGAGCGGGACAGGGGTTTCCTACGAGCAGTACTTC. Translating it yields CASSQDQSGTGVSYEQYF.

The CDR3 DNA reads TGTGCTAGTGGTTTGATCCCGGGACTTCCCTACAATGAGCAGTTCTTC. The encoded protein is CASGLIPGLPYNEQFF. The rearrangement uses TRBV12-5 and TRBJ2-1; possible D gene TRBD2, 6 bases. The CDR3 is made up of 16 amino acids. Germline V lookup: CDR1 LGHNT, CDR2 FRNRAP. V lost 2 bases and J 2 bases, leaving 13 bases between the germline ends.

The CDR3 bases are TGTGCCAGCAGTATCAGGGTAACCGGGGAGCTGTTTTTT. Translation gives CASSIRVTGELFF. This rearrangement joins TRBV7-9 to TRBJ2-2, with a tentative D call TRBD1 (5 bases). CDR3 length equals 13 residues. V lost 6 bases, J lost 5 bases, and 10 bases lay in between. The germline gives CDR1 SEHNR, CDR2 FQNEAQ (reference sequence). Filled out from reference TRBV7-9 and TRBJ2-2, the complete variable domain reads DTGVSQNPRHKITKRGQNVTFRCDPISEHNRLYWYRQTLGQGPEFLTYFQNEAQLEKSRLLSDRFSAERPKGSFSTLEIQRTEQGDSAMYLCASSIRVTGELFFGEGSRLTVL.

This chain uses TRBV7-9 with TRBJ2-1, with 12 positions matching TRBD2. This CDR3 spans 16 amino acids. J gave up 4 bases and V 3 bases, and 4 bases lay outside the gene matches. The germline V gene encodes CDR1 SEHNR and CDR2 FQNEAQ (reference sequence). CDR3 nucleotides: TGTGCCAGCAGCTTCAGTGGACTAGCGGGGTACAATGAGCAGTTCTTC. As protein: CASSFSGLAGYNEQFF.

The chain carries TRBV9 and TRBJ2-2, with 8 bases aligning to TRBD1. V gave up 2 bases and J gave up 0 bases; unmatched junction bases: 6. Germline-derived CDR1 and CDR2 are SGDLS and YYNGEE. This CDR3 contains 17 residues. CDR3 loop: CASSVPMTGANTGELFF. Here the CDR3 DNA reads TGTGCCAGCAGCGTCCCCATGACAGGGGCGAACACCGGGGAGCTGTTTTTT.

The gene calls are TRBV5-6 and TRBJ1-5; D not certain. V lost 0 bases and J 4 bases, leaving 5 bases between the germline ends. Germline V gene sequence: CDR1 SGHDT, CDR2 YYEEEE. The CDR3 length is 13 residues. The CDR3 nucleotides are TGTGCCAGCAGCTTGGGGGTAAATCAGCCCCAGCATTTT. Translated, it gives CASSLGVNQPQHF.

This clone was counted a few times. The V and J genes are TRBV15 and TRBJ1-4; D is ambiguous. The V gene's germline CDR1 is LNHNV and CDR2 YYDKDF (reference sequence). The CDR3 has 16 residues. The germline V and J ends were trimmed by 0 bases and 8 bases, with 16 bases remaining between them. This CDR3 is CATSRDWVGVGEKLFF. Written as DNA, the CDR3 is TGTGCCACCAGCAGAGATTGGGTGGGCGTAGGAGAAAAACTGTTTTTT.

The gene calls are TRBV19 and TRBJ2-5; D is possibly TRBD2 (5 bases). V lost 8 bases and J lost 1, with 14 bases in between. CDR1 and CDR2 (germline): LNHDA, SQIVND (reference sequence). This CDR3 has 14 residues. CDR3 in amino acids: CASSNLDFQETQYF. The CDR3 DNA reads TGTGCCAGTTCAAACTTGGACTTCCAAGAGACCCAGTACTTC.

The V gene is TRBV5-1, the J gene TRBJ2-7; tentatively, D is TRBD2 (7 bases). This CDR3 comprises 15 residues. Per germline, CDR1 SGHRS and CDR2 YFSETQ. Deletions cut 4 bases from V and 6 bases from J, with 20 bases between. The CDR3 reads CASSPLLAGAVEQYF. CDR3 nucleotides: TGCGCCAGCAGCCCCCTCCTGGCGGGGGCGGTCGAGCAGTACTTC.

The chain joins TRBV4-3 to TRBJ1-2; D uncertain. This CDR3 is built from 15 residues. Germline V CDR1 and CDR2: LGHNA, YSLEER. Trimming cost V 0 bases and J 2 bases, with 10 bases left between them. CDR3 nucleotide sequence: TGCGCCAGCAGCCAAGATAGGCGGCTAAACTATGGCTACACCTTC. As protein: CASSQDRRLNYGYTF.

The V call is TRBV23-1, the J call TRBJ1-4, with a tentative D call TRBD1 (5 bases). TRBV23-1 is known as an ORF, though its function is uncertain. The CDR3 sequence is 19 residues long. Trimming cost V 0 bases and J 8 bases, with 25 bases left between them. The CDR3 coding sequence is TGCGCCAGCAGTCAATCCGTGGCTAGCGGGGGTTATCCCCGGGAAAAACTGTTTTTT. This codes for CASSQSVASGGYPREKLFF.

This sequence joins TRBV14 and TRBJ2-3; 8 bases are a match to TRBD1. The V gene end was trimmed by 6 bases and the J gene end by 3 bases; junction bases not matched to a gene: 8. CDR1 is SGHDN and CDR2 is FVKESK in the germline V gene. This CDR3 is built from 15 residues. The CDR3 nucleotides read TGTGCCAGCAGTCCCGGACAGGGACGAACAGATACGCAGTATTTT. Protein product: CASSPGQGRTDTQYF.

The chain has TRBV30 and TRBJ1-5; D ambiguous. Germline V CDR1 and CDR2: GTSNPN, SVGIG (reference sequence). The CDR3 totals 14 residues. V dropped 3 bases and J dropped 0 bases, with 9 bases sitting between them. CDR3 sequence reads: CAWRLGGSNQPQHF. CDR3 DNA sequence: TGTGCCTGGAGATTAGGAGGTAGCAATCAGCCCCAGCATTTT.

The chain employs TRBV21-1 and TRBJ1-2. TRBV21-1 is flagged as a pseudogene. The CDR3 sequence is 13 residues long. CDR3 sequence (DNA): TGTGCCAGCAGCAAAGTCCCAGCCTGCGGCTACACCTTC. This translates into CASSKVPACGYTF.

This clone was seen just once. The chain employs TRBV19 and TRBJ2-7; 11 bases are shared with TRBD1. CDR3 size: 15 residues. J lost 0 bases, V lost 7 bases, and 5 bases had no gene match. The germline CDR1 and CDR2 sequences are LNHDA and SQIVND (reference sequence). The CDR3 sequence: CASTPGTGGSYEQYF. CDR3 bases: TGTGCCAGTACCCCCGGGACAGGGGGCTCCTACGAGCAGTACTTC.

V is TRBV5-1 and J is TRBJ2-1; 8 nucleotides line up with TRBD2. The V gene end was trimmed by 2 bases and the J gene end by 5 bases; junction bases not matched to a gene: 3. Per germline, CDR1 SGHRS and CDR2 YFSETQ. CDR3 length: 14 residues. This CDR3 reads CASSLAGAHNEQFF. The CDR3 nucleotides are TGCGCCAGCAGCTTAGCGGGGGCTCACAATGAGCAGTTCTTC.

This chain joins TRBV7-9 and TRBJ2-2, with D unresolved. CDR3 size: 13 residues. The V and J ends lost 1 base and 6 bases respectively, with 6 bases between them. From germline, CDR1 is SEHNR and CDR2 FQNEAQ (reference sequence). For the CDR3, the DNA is TGTGCCAGCAGCTTAGAGGTTGCCGGGGAGCTGTTTTTT. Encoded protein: CASSLEVAGELFF. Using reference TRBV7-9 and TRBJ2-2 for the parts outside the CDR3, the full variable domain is DTGVSQNPRHKITKRGQNVTFRCDPISEHNRLYWYRQTLGQGPEFLTYFQNEAQLEKSRLLSDRFSAERPKGSFSTLEIQRTEQGDSAMYLCASSLEVAGELFFGEGSRLTVL.

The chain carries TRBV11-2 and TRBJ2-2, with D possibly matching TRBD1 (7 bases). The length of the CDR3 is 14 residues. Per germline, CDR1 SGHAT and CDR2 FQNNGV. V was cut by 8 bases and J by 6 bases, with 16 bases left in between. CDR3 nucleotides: TGTGCCAGCGGCAGACAGGGAGGATCCGGGGAGCTGTTTTTT. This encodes CASGRQGGSGELFF. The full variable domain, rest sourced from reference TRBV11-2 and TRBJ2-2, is EAGVAQSPRYKIIEKRQSVAFWCNPISGHATLYWYQQILGQGPKLLIQFQNNGVVDDSQLPKDRFSAERLKGVDSTLKIQPAKLEDSAVYLCASGRQGGSGELFFGEGSRLTVL.

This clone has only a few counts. The CDR3 DNA follows: TGTGCCAGCAGCGTTGGACTGATCGCTTCCTACAATGAGCAGTTCTTC. It is translated as CASSVGLIASYNEQFF. The chain links TRBV9 to TRBJ2-1, with TRBD2 as a possible D gene (5 bases). V dropped 2 bases and J dropped 1 base, with 13 bases sitting between them. Per the germline V gene, CDR1 is SGDLS and CDR2 is YYNGEE. The CDR3 consists of 16 residues.

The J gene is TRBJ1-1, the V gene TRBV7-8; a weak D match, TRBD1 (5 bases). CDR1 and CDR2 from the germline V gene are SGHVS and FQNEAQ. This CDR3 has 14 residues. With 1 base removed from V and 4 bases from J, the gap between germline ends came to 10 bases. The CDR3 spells CASSLGGTGTEAFF. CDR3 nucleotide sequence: TGTGCCAGCAGCTTAGGGGGGACTGGCACTGAAGCTTTCTTT.